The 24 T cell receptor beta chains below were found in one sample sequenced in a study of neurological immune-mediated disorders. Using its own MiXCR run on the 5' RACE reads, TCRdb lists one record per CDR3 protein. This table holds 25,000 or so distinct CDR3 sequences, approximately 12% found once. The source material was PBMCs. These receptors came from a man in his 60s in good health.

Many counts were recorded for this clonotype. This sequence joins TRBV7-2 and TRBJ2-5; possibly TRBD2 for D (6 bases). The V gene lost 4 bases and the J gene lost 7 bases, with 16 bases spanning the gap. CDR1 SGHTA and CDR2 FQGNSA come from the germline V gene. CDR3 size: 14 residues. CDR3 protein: CASSSRTGGGTQYF. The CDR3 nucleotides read TGTGCCAGCAGCTCCAGGACCGGGGGAGGGACCCAGTACTTC.

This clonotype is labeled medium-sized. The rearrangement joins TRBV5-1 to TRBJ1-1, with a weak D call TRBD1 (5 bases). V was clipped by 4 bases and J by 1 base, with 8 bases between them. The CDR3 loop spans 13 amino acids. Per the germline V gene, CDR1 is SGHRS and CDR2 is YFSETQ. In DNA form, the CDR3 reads TGCGCCAGCAGCCTCCAGGGGAACACTGAAGCTTTCTTT. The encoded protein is CASSLQGNTEAFF. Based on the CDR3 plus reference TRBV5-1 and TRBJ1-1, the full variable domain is KAGVTQTPRYLIKTRGQQVTLSCSPISGHRSVSWYQQTPGQGLQFLFEYFSETQRNKGNFPGRFSGRQFSNSRSEMNVSTLELGDSALYLCASSLQGNTEAFFGQGTRLTVV.

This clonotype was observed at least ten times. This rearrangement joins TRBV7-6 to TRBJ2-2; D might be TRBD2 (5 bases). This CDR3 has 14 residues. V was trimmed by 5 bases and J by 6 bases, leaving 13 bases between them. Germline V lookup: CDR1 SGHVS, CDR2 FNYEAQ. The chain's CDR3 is CASSLNHGAGELFF. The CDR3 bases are TGTGCCAGCAGCCTAAACCACGGGGCCGGGGAGCTGTTTTTT. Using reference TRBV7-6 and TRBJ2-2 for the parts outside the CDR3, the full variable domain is GAGVSQSPRYKVTKRGQDVALRCDPISGHVSLYWYRQALGQGPEFLTYFNYEAQQDKSGLPNDRFSAERPEGSISTLTIQRTEQRDSAMYRCASSLNHGAGELFFGEGSRLTVL.

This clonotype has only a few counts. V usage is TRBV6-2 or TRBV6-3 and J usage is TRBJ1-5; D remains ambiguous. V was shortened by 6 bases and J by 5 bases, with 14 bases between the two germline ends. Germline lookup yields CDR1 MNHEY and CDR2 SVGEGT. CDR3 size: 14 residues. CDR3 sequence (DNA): TGTGCCAGCAGCTATAGTAACCGTGATCAGCCCCAGCATTTT. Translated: CASSYSNRDQPQHF.

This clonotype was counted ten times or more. This chain's CDR3 is CSARARTGVGETQYF. DNA of the CDR3: TGCAGTGCTAGAGCCCGGACAGGGGTTGGAGAGACCCAGTACTTC. The J gene is TRBJ2-5, the V gene TRBV20-1; 9 bases are a match to TRBD1. The CDR3 runs 15 residues. Germline-derived CDR1 and CDR2 are DFQATT and SNEGSKA (reference sequence). Trimming at V came to 1 base and at J to 4 bases, leaving 7 bases not matched to a gene.

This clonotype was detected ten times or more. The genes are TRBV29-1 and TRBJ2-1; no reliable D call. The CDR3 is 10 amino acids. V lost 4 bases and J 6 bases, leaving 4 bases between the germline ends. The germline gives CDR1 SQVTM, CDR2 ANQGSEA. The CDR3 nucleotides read TGCAGCGTTGGTGGCAATGAGCAGTTCTTC. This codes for CSVGGNEQFF.

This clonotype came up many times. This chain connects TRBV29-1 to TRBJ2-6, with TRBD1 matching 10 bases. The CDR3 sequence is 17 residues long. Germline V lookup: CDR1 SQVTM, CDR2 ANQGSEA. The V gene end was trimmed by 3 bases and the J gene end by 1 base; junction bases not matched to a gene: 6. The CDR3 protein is CSVEVRDRGSGANVLTF. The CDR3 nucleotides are TGCAGCGTTGAGGTGAGGGACAGGGGTTCTGGGGCCAACGTCCTGACTTTC.

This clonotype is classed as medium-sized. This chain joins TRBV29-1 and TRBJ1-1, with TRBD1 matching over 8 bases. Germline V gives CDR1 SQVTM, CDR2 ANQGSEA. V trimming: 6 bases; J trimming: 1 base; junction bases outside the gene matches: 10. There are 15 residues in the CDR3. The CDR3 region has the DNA TGCAGCGTGGCAGACAGGGGCCGAGGGAACACTGAAGCTTTCTTT. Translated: CSVADRGRGNTEAFF.

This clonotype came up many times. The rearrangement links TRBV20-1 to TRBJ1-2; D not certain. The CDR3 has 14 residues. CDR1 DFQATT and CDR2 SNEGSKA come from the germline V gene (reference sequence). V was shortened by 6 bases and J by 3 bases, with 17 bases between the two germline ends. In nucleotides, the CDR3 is TGCAGTGCACCGGGATTTACCGGGGACTATGGCTACACCTTC. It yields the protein CSAPGFTGDYGYTF.

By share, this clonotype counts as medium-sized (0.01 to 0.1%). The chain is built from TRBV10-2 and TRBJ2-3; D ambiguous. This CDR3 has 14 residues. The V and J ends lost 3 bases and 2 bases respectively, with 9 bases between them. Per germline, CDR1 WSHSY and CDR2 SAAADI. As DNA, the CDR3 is TGCGCCAGCAGTGACCCAGCATTCACAGATACGCAGTATTTT. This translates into CASSDPAFTDTQYF.

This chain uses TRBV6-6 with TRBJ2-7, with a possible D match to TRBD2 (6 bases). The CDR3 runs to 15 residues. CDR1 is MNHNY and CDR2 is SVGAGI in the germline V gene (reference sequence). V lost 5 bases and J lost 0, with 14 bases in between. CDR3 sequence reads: CASSGGVASSYEQYF. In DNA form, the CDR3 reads TGTGCCAGCAGTGGCGGGGTGGCCAGCTCCTACGAGCAGTACTTC.

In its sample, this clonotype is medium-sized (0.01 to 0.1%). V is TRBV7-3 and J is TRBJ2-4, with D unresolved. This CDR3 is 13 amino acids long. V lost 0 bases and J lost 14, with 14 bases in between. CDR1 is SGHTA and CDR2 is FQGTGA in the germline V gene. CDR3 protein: CASSLTFGHTEYF. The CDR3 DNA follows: TGTGCCAGCAGCTTAACTTTTGGGCACACGGAGTACTTC. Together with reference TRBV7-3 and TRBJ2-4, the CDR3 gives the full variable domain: GAGVSQTPSNKVTEKGKYVELRCDPISGHTALYWYRQSLGQGPEFLIYFQGTGAADDSGLPNDRFFAVRPEGSVSTLKIQRTERGDSAVYLCASSLTFGHTEYFGAGTRLSVL.

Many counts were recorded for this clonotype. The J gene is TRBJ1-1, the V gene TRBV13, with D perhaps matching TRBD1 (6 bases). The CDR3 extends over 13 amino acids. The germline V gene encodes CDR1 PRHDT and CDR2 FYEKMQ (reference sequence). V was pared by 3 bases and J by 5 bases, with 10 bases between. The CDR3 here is CASSLQQGTEAFF. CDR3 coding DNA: TGTGCCAGCAGCTTGCAACAGGGAACTGAAGCTTTCTTT.

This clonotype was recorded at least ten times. The CDR3 region is CASSVGGDYGYTF. CDR3 bases: TGTGCCAGCAGCGTAGGAGGGGACTATGGCTACACCTTC. The V gene is TRBV9, the J gene TRBJ1-2; a weak D match, TRBD1 (5 bases). The V end lost 0 bases, the J end lost 3 bases, and 6 bases lay between the germline ends. Germline CDR1 is SGDLS and CDR2 is YYNGEE. The CDR3 spans 13 residues.

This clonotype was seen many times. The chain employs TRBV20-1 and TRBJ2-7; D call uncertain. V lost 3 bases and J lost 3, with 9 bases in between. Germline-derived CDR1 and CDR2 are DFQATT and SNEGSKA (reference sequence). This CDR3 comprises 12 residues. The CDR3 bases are TGCAGTGCTAGTATTCAGAGCTACGAGCAGTACTTC. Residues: CSASIQSYEQYF.

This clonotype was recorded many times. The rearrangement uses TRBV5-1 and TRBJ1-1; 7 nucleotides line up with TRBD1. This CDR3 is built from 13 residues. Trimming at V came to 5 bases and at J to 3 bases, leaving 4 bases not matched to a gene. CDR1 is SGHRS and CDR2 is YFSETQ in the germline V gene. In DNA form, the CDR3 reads TGCGCCAGCAGGGCTGGGACAGACACTGAAGCTTTCTTT. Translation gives CASRAGTDTEAFF.

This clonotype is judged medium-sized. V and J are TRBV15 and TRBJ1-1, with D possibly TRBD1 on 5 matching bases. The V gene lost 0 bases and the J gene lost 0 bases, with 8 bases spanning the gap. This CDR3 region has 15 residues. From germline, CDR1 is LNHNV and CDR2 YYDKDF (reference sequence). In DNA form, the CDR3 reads TGTGCCACCAGCAGAGAAGGGGTGATGAACACTGAAGCTTTCTTT. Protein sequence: CATSREGVMNTEAFF.

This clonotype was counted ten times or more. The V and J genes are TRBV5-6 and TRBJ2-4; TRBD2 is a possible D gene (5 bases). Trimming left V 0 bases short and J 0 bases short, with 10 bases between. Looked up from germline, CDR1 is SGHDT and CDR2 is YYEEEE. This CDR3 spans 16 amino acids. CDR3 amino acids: CASSLEVAGAKNIQYF. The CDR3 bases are TGTGCCAGCAGCTTGGAGGTCGCGGGAGCCAAAAACATTCAGTACTTC.

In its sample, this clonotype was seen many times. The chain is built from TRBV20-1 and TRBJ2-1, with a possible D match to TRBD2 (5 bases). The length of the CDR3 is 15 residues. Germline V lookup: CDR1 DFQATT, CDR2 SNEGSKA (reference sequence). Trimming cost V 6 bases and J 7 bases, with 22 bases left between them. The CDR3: CSADPAEIPSNEQFF. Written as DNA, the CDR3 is TGCAGTGCCGACCCAGCGGAAATCCCTAGTAATGAGCAGTTCTTC.

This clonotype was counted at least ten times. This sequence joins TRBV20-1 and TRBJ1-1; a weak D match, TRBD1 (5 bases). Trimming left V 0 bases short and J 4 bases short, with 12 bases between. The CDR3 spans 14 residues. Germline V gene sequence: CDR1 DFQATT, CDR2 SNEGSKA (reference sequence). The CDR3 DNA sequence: TGCAGTGCTAGAGACAGGGCCCTACTCACTGAAGCTTTCTTT. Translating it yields CSARDRALLTEAFF.

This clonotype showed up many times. CDR3 in amino acids: CAIRESGQGNSYEQYF. CDR3 in DNA: TGTGCCATCAGGGAATCGGGACAGGGGAACTCCTACGAGCAGTACTTC. The chain employs TRBV10-3 and TRBJ2-7; TRBD1 agrees at 10 bases. Germline V CDR1 and CDR2: ENHRY, SYGVKD. The CDR3 runs to 16 residues. J lost 0 bases, V lost 6 bases, and 8 bases had no gene match.

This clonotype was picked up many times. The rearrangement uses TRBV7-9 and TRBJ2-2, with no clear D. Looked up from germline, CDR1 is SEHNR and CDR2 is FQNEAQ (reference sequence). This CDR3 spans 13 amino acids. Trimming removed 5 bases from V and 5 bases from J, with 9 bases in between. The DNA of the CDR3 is TGTGCCAGCAGCATAAGGCAGACCGGGGAGCTGTTTTTT. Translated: CASSIRQTGELFF. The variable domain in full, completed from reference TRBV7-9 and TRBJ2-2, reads DTGVSQNPRHKITKRGQNVTFRCDPISEHNRLYWYRQTLGQGPEFLTYFQNEAQLEKSRLLSDRFSAERPKGSFSTLEIQRTEQGDSAMYLCASSIRQTGELFFGEGSRLTVL.

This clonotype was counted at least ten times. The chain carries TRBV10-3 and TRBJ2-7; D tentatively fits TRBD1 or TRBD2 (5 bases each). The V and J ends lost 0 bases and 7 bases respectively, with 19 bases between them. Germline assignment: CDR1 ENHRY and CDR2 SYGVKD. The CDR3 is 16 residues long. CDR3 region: CAISESRRPGKGEQYF. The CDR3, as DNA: TGTGCCATCAGTGAGTCTAGGAGGCCGGGGAAGGGGGAGCAGTACTTC.

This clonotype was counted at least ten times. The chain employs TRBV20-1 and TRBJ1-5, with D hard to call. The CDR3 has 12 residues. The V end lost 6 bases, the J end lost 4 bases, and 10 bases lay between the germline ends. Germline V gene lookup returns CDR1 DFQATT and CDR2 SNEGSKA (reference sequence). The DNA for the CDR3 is TGCAGTGCCGGAAGGGAGAATCAGCCCCAGCATTTT. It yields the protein CSAGRENQPQHF.